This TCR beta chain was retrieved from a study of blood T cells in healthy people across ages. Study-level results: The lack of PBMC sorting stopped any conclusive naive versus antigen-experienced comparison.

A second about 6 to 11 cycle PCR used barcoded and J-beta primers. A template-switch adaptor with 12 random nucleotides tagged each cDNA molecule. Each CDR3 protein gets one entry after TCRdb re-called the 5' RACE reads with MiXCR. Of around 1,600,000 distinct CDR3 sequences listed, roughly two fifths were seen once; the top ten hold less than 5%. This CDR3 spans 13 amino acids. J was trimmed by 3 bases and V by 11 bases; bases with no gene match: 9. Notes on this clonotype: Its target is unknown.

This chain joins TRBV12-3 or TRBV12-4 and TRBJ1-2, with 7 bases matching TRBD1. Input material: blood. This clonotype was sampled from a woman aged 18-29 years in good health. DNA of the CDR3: TGTGCCGGCACCTACGGGACAGACTATGGCTACACCTTC. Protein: CAGTYGTDYGYTF.